This T cell receptor beta chain was identified during a study of T cells in localized non-small cell lung cancer. This CDR3 region has 15 residues. Deletions cut 5 bases from V and 2 bases from J, with 12 bases between. Germline V gene sequence: CDR1 SGHVS, CDR2 FNYEAQ. A word on this clone: The antigen remains undetermined.

The study's findings and limits: A median approximately 57 of the top 100 tumor clones appeared in adjacent lung. Higher blood T cell density went with longer overall survival. In uninvolved adjacent lung, T cell clonality reached its highest value, exceeding tumor.

The repertoire was sequenced with immunoSEQ multiplex PCR; TCRdb's copy has only in-frame clones and lacks some. The table has roughly 25,000 clones, about 90% seen once. V and J are TRBV7-6 and TRBJ2-2; D remains unclear. The clonotype comes from a woman aged 40-70 years with stage I lung adenocarcinoma. This material consisted of peripheral blood, taken before any cancer treatment. For the CDR3, the DNA is TGTGCCAGCAGCGCGGACGGAAAAAACACCGGGGAGCTGTTTTTT. Protein sequence: CASSADGKNTGELFF.